This T cell receptor (beta chain) was identified in a study of follicular helper T cells after annual influenza vaccination (TCRdb year 2017). As for the study more broadly: Blood was drawn on days 0, 7 and 28 after each seasonal influenza vaccination. To study recall of cTfh clones, some subjects were followed across successive annual vaccinations spanning the 2013-2014, 2014-2015 and 2015-2016 seasons. One week after vaccination, a second recruited cohort of about a dozen subjects (Table S1) displayed a similar ICOS+CD38+ cTfh response. Multi-year samples were available from six subjects, with four subjects covering two vaccination seasons and two subjects covering three seasons. Samples from 2013-2014 were cryopreserved, whereas samples from about 2015 were processed immediately after collection.

About this clone itself: No cognate antigen has been identified for it. The sample holds no much larger clone one base away, and base qualities are not on file.

The junction carries 11 bases between V and J, which are trimmed by 2 bases and 9 bases respectively. The CDR3 measures 12 amino acids from cysteine to phenylalanine. Only CDR3 DNA is held: 36 bases, read in frame from base 1. In the germline V gene, CDR1 corresponds to SGHTA and CDR2 to FQGNSA. Summary of the overall study and its limitations: ICOS+CD38+ cTfh clonality correlated with the frequency of that population, and its change correlated with the change in circulating plasmablast frequency. Day 7 ICOS+CD38+ clones were most often found later in ICOS-CD38- cTfh, suggesting that subset may serve as a memory reservoir. Successive annual vaccinations recalled a recurrent oligoclonal ICOS+CD38+ cTfh response that contained tetramer and AIM influenza-specific clonotypes. Because only roughly 9-22% of the analyzed cells gave productive TCRB sequences, there was no way to sample rare clonotypes.

What this sample's time point label stands for: 2014-2015 season, 7 days after vaccination. Adults received seasonal inactivated influenza vaccine (Fluvarix), and TCRB sequencing tracked sorted blood CD4 subsets before and after vaccination. To be eligible, subjects had to live in the community and must not have received influenza vaccine in the previous 6 months. Subjects were excluded for influenza vaccine contraindications, substance abuse, HIV/AIDS, active malignancy, immunomodulatory medication, or active illness such as respiratory infection. Between roughly 35 and 110 mL of blood was sampled per time point. Circulating Tfh were defined as non-naive CD4+CXCR5+PD-1+ cells and sorted into ICOS+CD38+ and ICOS-CD38- fractions. PBMC were isolated using Ficoll-Paque PLUS or SepMate separation. Before DNA extraction, cell subsets were sorted from PBMC on a BD FACS Aria. Libraries were made using the immunoSEQ multiplex PCR assay. Adaptive Biotechnologies handled the TCRB amplification, library preparation, sequencing and preliminary bioinformatics at Survey level resolution. For TCRB sequencing, genomic DNA from the sorted cTfh populations was amplified by multiplex PCR. Per the authors' processing: Clonality was calculated in R as 1 minus normalized Shannon entropy, and the Gini index was computed with the R package ineq. Overlap score was defined as the summed counts of shared sequences divided by the total counts of all sequences in both compared samples. Shared-clonotype significance used Fisher's exact test assuming a theoretical repertoire of 10^7 TCRB sequences. The source is immuneACCESS, and TCRdb retained only in-frame sequences with V and J called. Part of the clones is not carried over; for the studies checked, unresolved V genes explain less than half of this, and the remainder is unexplained. The V and J calls and clone size come from that table; D and trimming were worked out from the DNA. The sample table contains several thousand clones; only one count was recorded for less than 85% of them. The ten largest account for 1.5% to 2% of the sample.

The receptor comes from an adult who received the influenza vaccine. The V gene is TRBV7-2 and the J gene is TRBJ2-7; the D gene is possibly TRBD1 or TRBD2, with 5 bases matching each. Source: CXCR5+ CD38- circulating T follicular helper cells from blood, taken 7 days after influenza vaccination. Interpreted using the paper, the cell subset or site label stands for: circulating Tfh, non-naive CD4+CXCR5+PD-1+ (ICOS+CD38+ or ICOS-CD38-). The CDR3 loop reads CASSLTTGGQYF. At the DNA level, the sequence is TGTGCCAGCAGCTTAACAACAGGAGGGCAGTACTTC.